Below are 6 T cell receptor beta chains sequenced from a single sample in a study of a mutant IDH1 vaccine in newly diagnosed glioma. Their recognized antigens are unknown. Assay: immunoSEQ multiplex PCR; the TCRdb copy retains only in-frame clones and omits some. The sample contains about 44,000 clones, 75% to 95% of which appear only once. Sample time point: week 23, last vaccination. Each dose delivered 300 ug of mutant IDH1 20-mer peptide subcutaneously with imiquimod. Specimen: PBMCs, collected from a glioma patient whose treatment included an IDH1 peptide vaccine. The receptors here all came from a man aged 45 to 65 with glioma.

The CDR3 DNA reads as TGTGCCAGCAGCTTAGGTAGCGGGCGGAACACCGGGGAGCTGTTTTTT. Protein: CASSLGSGRNTGELFF. The chain carries TRBV7-9 and TRBJ2-2, with 7 bases lining up with TRBD2. V was clipped by 1 base and J by 1 base; unmatched bases: 3. The CDR3 loop spans 16 amino acids. CDR1 and CDR2 from the germline V gene are SEHNR and FQNEAQ (reference sequence). Full variable domain (outside the CDR3, taken from reference TRBV7-9 and TRBJ2-2): DTGVSQNPRHKITKRGQNVTFRCDPISEHNRLYWYRQTLGQGPEFLTYFQNEAQLEKSRLLSDRFSAERPKGSFSTLEIQRTEQGDSAMYLCASSLGSGRNTGELFFGEGSRLTVL.

The V gene is TRBV11-2, the J gene TRBJ1-1; D is undetermined. Germline values: CDR1 SGHAT, CDR2 FQNNGV. This CDR3 contains 13 residues. V was cut by 2 bases and J by 1 base, with 5 bases left in between. The CDR3 loop reads CASSLSGNTEAFF. In nucleotides, the CDR3 is TGTGCCAGCAGCTTATCAGGGAACACTGAAGCTTTCTTT.

V is TRBV5-4 and J is TRBJ2-2; unclear D gene. Germline assignment: CDR1 SGHNT and CDR2 YYREEE (reference sequence). The CDR3 is made up of 15 amino acids. Trimming left V 0 bases short and J 3 bases short, with 9 bases between. The CDR3 spells CASSLVVADTGELFF. In DNA, the CDR3 is TGTGCCAGCAGCTTGGTCGTCGCTGACACCGGGGAGCTGTTTTTT. The full variable domain, its missing parts supplied by reference TRBV5-4 and TRBJ2-2, is ETGVTQSPTHLIKTRGQQVTLRCSSQSGHNTVSWYQQALGQGPQFIFQYYREEENGRGNFPPRFSGLQFPNYSSELNVNALELDDSALYLCASSLVVADTGELFFGEGSRLTVL.

V usage is TRBV4-1 and J usage is TRBJ2-7, with TRBD1 matching 7 bases. Losses at the gene ends were 2 bases for V and 3 bases for J; bases not matched to a gene: 4. CDR1 and CDR2 (germline): MGHRA, YSYEKL. CDR3 length: 14 residues. The CDR3 DNA reads TGCGCCAGCAGCCAACCAGGGGGAGTCTACGAGCAGTACTTC. It yields the protein CASSQPGGVYEQYF.

The chain carries TRBV4-1 and TRBJ1-1; D gene unclear. The CDR3 runs 14 residues. V lost 6 bases, J lost 1 base, and 12 bases lay in between. Germline assignment: CDR1 MGHRA and CDR2 YSYEKL. CDR3: CASRYSDSNTEAFF. The CDR3 DNA is TGCGCCAGCAGGTATAGTGACTCGAACACTGAAGCTTTCTTT.

The chain has TRBV15 and TRBJ1-2, with D possibly TRBD1 on 6 matching bases. The germline gives CDR1 LNHNV, CDR2 YYDKDF (reference sequence). This CDR3 has 15 amino acids. Deletions cut 6 bases from V and 0 bases from J, with 14 bases between. CDR3 coding DNA: TGTGCCACCAGTCGAGGAGGGGGAACTAACTATGGCTACACCTTC. This translates into CATSRGGGTNYGYTF.